The 12 T cell receptor beta chains below come from one sample, sequenced in a study of blood T cell repertoires in COVID-19. Assay used: immunoSEQ multiplex PCR; TCRdb lists only in-frame clones, some missing. Of a few hundred thousand clones in the sample, about 90% are singletons; the top ten hold roughly 2%. Sequencing used peripheral blood. The receptors derive from a man between 35 and 55 years old with active or convalescent COVID-19.

This chain links TRBV3-1 (or the pseudogene TRBV3-2) with TRBJ1-2, with 11 bases matching TRBD1. The germline V gene has CDR1 LGHDT and CDR2 YNNKEL (reference sequence). V dropped 6 bases and J dropped 2; count of bases not matched to a gene: 8. The CDR3 covers 16 residues. This CDR3 is CASRGQGGIANYGYTF. The DNA of the CDR3 is TGTGCCAGCAGGGGACAGGGGGGCATTGCGAACTATGGCTACACCTTC.

CDR3 nucleotides: TGTGCCAGCAGCGCCGCCGGGACTATCAATGAGCAGTTCTTC. Protein sequence: CASSAAGTINEQFF. The chain carries TRBV3-1 (or the pseudogene TRBV3-2) and TRBJ2-1; TRBD2 matches at 7 bases. CDR1 and CDR2 from the germline V gene are LGHDT and YNNKEL (reference sequence). V lost 5 bases, J lost 6 bases, and 7 bases stayed unmatched. The CDR3 length is 14 residues.

There are a few counts of this clone. The rearrangement joins TRBV7-9 to TRBJ2-2; TRBD2 might be the D (6 bases). The length of the CDR3 is 16 residues. V shed 8 bases and J shed 6 bases, with 22 bases lying between them. CDR1 is SEHNR, CDR2 FQNEAQ, per germline (reference sequence). The CDR3 loop is CASSPGVERFAGELFF. The CDR3 DNA follows: TGTGCCAGCTCACCGGGGGTGGAAAGGTTCGCCGGGGAGCTGTTTTTT.

Worth noting for this clone: A much larger clone lies a single base off, so this may be a read error. The sample holds other DNA sequences that translate to the same CDR3. The rearrangement links TRBV5-4 to TRBJ2-6; possibly TRBD2 for D (6 bases). This CDR3 region has 15 residues. Germline V gene sequence: CDR1 SGHNT, CDR2 YYREEE (reference sequence). V was shortened by 0 bases and J by 4 bases, with 8 bases between the two germline ends. CDR3 amino acids: CASSLGRAGANVLTF. The CDR3 nucleotides read TGTGCCAGCAGCTTGGGGAGGGCGGGGGCCAACGTCCTGACTTTC.

The V and J genes are TRBV6-5 and TRBJ1-2, with 11 bases aligning to TRBD1. The CDR3 has 14 amino acids. CDR1 and CDR2 (germline): MNHEY, SVGAGI. With 3 bases clipped from V and 4 bases from J, the junction kept 1 base outside the gene matches. CDR3 in DNA: TGTGCCAGCAGTTATGGACAGGGGGCCTATGGCTACACCTTC. Translation: CASSYGQGAYGYTF.

The count of this clone is one. This chain's CDR3 is CASRQRTEAFF. The CDR3 nucleotides read TGTGCCAGTCGTCAGCGCACTGAAGCTTTCTTT. The V gene is TRBV19, the J gene TRBJ1-1; D unresolved. This CDR3 contains 11 residues. Per germline, CDR1 LNHDA and CDR2 SQIVND (reference sequence). The V and J ends lost 8 bases and 4 bases respectively, with 8 bases between them.

The rearrangement joins TRBV2 to TRBJ2-7; D gene unclear. This CDR3 is 10 amino acids long. Germline V gives CDR1 SNHLY, CDR2 FYNNEI. The V end lost 5 bases, the J end lost 4 bases, and 3 bases lay between the germline ends. The chain's CDR3 is CASSSYEQYF. DNA for the CDR3: TGTGCCAGCAGTTCTTACGAGCAGTACTTC.

As concerns this clone: Other DNA sequences in this specimen translate into the identical CDR3. The chain links TRBV19 to TRBJ1-1; possible D gene TRBD1, 5 bases. Germline values: CDR1 LNHDA, CDR2 SQIVND (reference sequence). The CDR3 runs to 13 residues. V was cut by 5 bases and J by 2 bases, with 9 bases left in between. CDR3 sequence: CASSSGLNTEAFF. As DNA, the CDR3 is TGTGCCAGTAGTTCAGGGTTAAACACTGAAGCTTTCTTT.

This chain joins TRBV7-3 and TRBJ2-1, with 7 nucleotides matching TRBD1. Per the germline V gene, CDR1 is SGHTA and CDR2 is FQGTGA. Trimming took 0 bases from V and 7 from J; bases not matched to a gene: 9. The CDR3 sequence is 16 residues long. The CDR3 DNA sequence: TGTGCCAGCAGCTTAACCCCCGCGACAGGGTTGAATGAGCAGTTCTTC. Its protein is CASSLTPATGLNEQFF.

This chain connects TRBV30 to TRBJ2-7; 7 bases are shared with TRBD2. V was clipped by 4 bases and J by 7 bases; unmatched bases: 4. Germline CDR1 and CDR2: GTSNPN and SVGIG (reference sequence). There are 11 residues in the CDR3. The DNA of the CDR3 is TGTGCCTGGAAGCGGGGAGGAGAGCAGTACTTC. Amino acids: CAWKRGGEQYF. Filled out from reference TRBV30 and TRBJ2-7, the complete variable domain reads SQTIHQWPATLVQPVGSPLSLECTVEGTSNPNLYWYRQAAGRGLQLLFYSVGIGQISSEVPQNLSASRPQDRQFILSSKKLLLSDSGFYLCAWKRGGEQYFGPGTRLTVT.

The CDR3 nucleotides read TGCAGTGCTAGAGATAGTCACGAGCAGTACTTC. Protein sequence: CSARDSHEQYF. The chain is built from TRBV20-1 and TRBJ2-7; D gene unclear. Germline CDR1 reads DFQATT; CDR2 reads SNEGSKA (reference sequence). The length of the CDR3 is 11 residues. Trimming left V 0 bases short and J 5 bases short, with 5 bases between.

CDR3 DNA sequence: TGTGCCAGCAGTCCTCGTGGGGGACATCCTAGCAATCAGCCCCAGCATTTT. The encoded protein is CASSPRGGHPSNQPQHF. This chain joins TRBV6-6 and TRBJ1-5; weak D call: TRBD1 (6 bases). V lost 5 bases and J lost 0, with 17 bases in between. The germline V gene has CDR1 MNHNY and CDR2 SVGAGI (reference sequence). CDR3 size: 17 residues.